Presented here are 20 T cell receptor beta chains from one specimen sequenced in a study of Ad26.COV2.S vaccination and SARS-CoV-2 variants. As to treatment: over 15 received Ad26.COV2.S at low or high dose, single or two shots; about 5 received placebo; per-sample allocation not given. Sampling occurred on day 63 after the first vaccine or placebo injection. TCRdb keeps only in-frame clones here, not all; method: immunoSEQ multiplex PCR. The sample lists about 680,000 clones, 80% to 90% seen once, with roughly 1.5% in the top ten. The sequencing here drew on peripheral blood, taken in a trial of Ad26.COV2.S vaccine versus placebo. The receptors here all came from a person aged 18-65 years who received the Ad26.COV2.S COVID-19 vaccine or a placebo.

The chain couples TRBV7-3 to TRBJ2-6, with D possibly being TRBD2 (6 bases). The CDR3 is 16 amino acids. Per germline, CDR1 SGHTA and CDR2 FQGTGA. V lost 7 bases and J lost 0, with 13 bases in between. The CDR3 is CASKGGALSGANVLTF. The CDR3 nucleotides read TGTGCCAGCAAGGGCGGGGCCCTCTCTGGGGCCAACGTCCTGACTTTC.

The V gene is TRBV10-3, the J gene TRBJ2-1; 9 bases map to TRBD1. This CDR3 has 14 residues. Germline CDR1 is ENHRY and CDR2 is SYGVKD. V dropped 6 bases and J dropped 8; count of bases not matched to a gene: 8. The CDR3 region is CAISTGTGFYEQFF. The CDR3 nucleotides read TGTGCCATCAGCACCGGGACAGGGTTCTATGAGCAGTTCTTC.

The chain couples TRBV6-2 or TRBV6-3 to TRBJ2-3; TRBD2 matches at 11 bases. The CDR3 is 15 amino acids. V gave up 2 bases and J gave up 14 bases; unmatched junction bases: 12. Germline CDR1 is MNHEY and CDR2 is SVGEGT. DNA for the CDR3: TGTGCCAGCAGTTACAGGTCGGCTAGCGGGGGGCCTTGGTATTTT. Translated, it gives CASSYRSASGGPWYF.

The chain couples TRBV2 to TRBJ2-7; TRBD1 aligns across 9 bases. Germline V lookup: CDR1 SNHLY, CDR2 FYNNEI. The CDR3 totals 14 residues. Trimming cost V 5 bases and J 2 bases; bases outside gene matches: 4. The CDR3 loop reads CASSIRDRAYEQYF. In DNA form, the CDR3 reads TGTGCCAGCAGTATCCGGGACAGGGCCTACGAGCAGTACTTC. Combining the CDR3 with reference TRBV2 and TRBJ2-7 gives the whole variable domain EPEVTQTPSHQVTQMGQEVILRCVPISNHLYFYWYRQILGQKVEFLVSFYNNEISEKSEIFDDQFSVERPDGSNFTLKIRSTKLEDSAMYFCASSIRDRAYEQYFGPGTRLTVT.

In its sample, this clone was seen a few times. This chain uses TRBV15 with TRBJ1-2, with a weak D call TRBD1 (5 bases). V was trimmed by 0 bases and J by 8 bases, leaving 13 bases between them. Germline V lookup: CDR1 LNHNV, CDR2 YYDKDF (reference sequence). CDR3 size: 14 residues. CDR3 residues: CATSRDRTQEGYTF. CDR3 in DNA: TGTGCCACCAGCAGAGATCGGACACAGGAGGGCTACACCTTC.

The V and J genes are TRBV9 and TRBJ2-7, with 11 bases identical to TRBD1. V dropped 4 bases and J dropped 3; count of bases not matched to a gene: 6. The CDR3 spans 15 residues. Germline values: CDR1 SGDLS, CDR2 YYNGEE. The CDR3 here is CASSPPDRGRYEQYF. The DNA of the CDR3 is TGTGCCAGCAGCCCCCCGGACAGGGGGCGCTACGAGCAGTACTTC.

CDR3 in DNA: TGTGCCAGCAGTGAGATCGGGGACGGAAAAAGAAAAGCTTTCTTT. Protein product: CASSEIGDGKRKAFF. The chain uses TRBV25-1 and TRBJ1-1; D may be TRBD1 (5 bases). Germline assignment: CDR1 MGHDK and CDR2 SYGVNS. Trimming cost V 3 bases and J 9 bases, with 20 bases left between them. CDR3 length: 15 residues.

The chain has TRBV9 and TRBJ1-3; D remains unclear. CDR3 length: 16 amino acids. Trimming took 0 bases from V and 0 from J, leaving 10 bases between them. Germline V gene lookup returns CDR1 SGDLS and CDR2 YYNGEE. The chain's CDR3 is CASSVGGGASGNTIYF. CDR3 nucleotide sequence: TGTGCCAGCAGCGTAGGGGGAGGTGCCTCTGGAAACACCATATATTTT.

The rearrangement joins TRBV7-9 to TRBJ2-1; D not resolved. Between the trimmed V and J ends, which lost 5 bases and 7 bases, there was a span of 18 bases. From germline, CDR1 is SEHNR and CDR2 FQNEAQ (reference sequence). This CDR3 is built from 15 residues. The CDR3 nucleotides read TGTGCCAGCAGCCCGCCAGGCTCGTTTGTAAATGAGCAGTTCTTC. Its protein is CASSPPGSFVNEQFF.

V usage is TRBV11-1 and J usage is TRBJ2-2; D ambiguous. Germline CDR1 reads SGHAT; CDR2 reads FQDESV (reference sequence). The CDR3 totals 15 residues. With 5 bases removed from V and 2 bases from J, the gap between germline ends came to 12 bases. The CDR3 sequence: CASSPRSDNTGELFF. In DNA, the CDR3 is TGTGCCAGCAGCCCCCGGTCAGACAACACCGGGGAGCTGTTTTTT.

The CDR3 loop reads CASSLERQETQYF. In DNA form, the CDR3 reads TGTGCCAGCAGCTTAGAACGGCAAGAGACCCAGTACTTC. The rearrangement uses TRBV7-7 and TRBJ2-5; D ambiguous. The CDR3 is made up of 13 amino acids. The germline CDR1 and CDR2 sequences are SSHAT and FNYEAQ (reference sequence). Trimming cost V 1 base and J 2 bases, with 5 bases left between them.

This chain joins TRBV6-5 and TRBJ2-7, with D perhaps given as TRBD1 or TRBD2 (6 bases each). CDR1 and CDR2 (germline): MNHEY, SVGAGI. The V and J ends lost 9 bases and 2 bases respectively, with 17 bases between them. The CDR3 sequence is 14 residues long. The CDR3 bases are TGTGCCAGTAGGAGGGATAGGGGGGCCTACGAGCAGTACTTC. Protein product: CASRRDRGAYEQYF.

The J gene is TRBJ1-1, the V gene TRBV4-3; D is unresolved. The V and J ends lost 0 bases and 1 base respectively, with 9 bases between them. CDR1 is LGHNA and CDR2 is YSLEER in the germline V gene. This CDR3 spans 15 amino acids. DNA of the CDR3: TGCGCCAGCAGCCAAGATCCGGGGAGGAACACTGAAGCTTTCTTT. Its protein is CASSQDPGRNTEAFF.

The genes are TRBV7-2 and TRBJ2-2; D is undetermined. The germline gives CDR1 SGHTA, CDR2 FQGNSA. This CDR3 is 14 amino acids long. The V end lost 1 base, the J end lost 4 bases, and 7 bases lay between the germline ends. The CDR3 coding sequence is TGTGCCAGCAGCTTAGTTATGCTCACCGGGGAGCTGTTTTTT. Translating gives CASSLVMLTGELFF.

This chain links TRBV24-1 with TRBJ2-1; tentatively, D is TRBD1 or TRBD2 (5 bases each). V shed 2 bases and J shed 5 bases, with 6 bases lying between them. From germline, CDR1 is KGHDR and CDR2 SFDVKD. The CDR3 sequence is 13 residues long. CDR3 DNA: TGTGCCACCAGTGATTGGGGGAACAATGAGCAGTTCTTC. Protein sequence: CATSDWGNNEQFF.

The J gene is TRBJ1-2, the V gene TRBV7-6, with TRBD1 identical over 8 bases. With V trimmed by 0 bases and J by 3 bases, 6 bases remained unmatched. The germline CDR1 and CDR2 sequences are SGHVS and FNYEAQ. The CDR3 has 16 residues. CDR3 residues: CASSLALDREYYGYTF. CDR3 in DNA: TGTGCCAGCAGCTTAGCGCTGGACAGGGAATACTATGGCTACACCTTC. Filled out from reference TRBV7-6 and TRBJ1-2, the complete variable domain reads GAGVSQSPRYKVTKRGQDVALRCDPISGHVSLYWYRQALGQGPEFLTYFNYEAQQDKSGLPNDRFSAERPEGSISTLTIQRTEQRDSAMYRCASSLALDREYYGYTFGSGTRLTVV.

This rearrangement joins TRBV6-6 to TRBJ1-5; 7 bases agree with TRBD1. CDR1 is MNHNY, CDR2 SVGAGI, per germline (reference sequence). The V segment lost 7 bases and the J segment 6 bases; nucleotides outside the gene matches: 9. The CDR3 is made up of 14 amino acids. The CDR3 coding sequence is TGTGCCAGCATCCTATCAGGGGGAAGTCAGCCCCAGCATTTT. It yields the protein CASILSGGSQPQHF.

The chain has TRBV11-2 and TRBJ1-1; possible D gene TRBD1, 5 bases. Germline V CDR1 and CDR2: SGHAT, FQNNGV. The CDR3 consists of 15 residues. V was trimmed by 4 bases and J by 2 bases, leaving 14 bases between them. CDR3: CASSSSMGGNTEAFF. The CDR3 nucleotides are TGTGCCAGCAGCTCAAGTATGGGGGGAAACACTGAAGCTTTCTTT. Using reference TRBV11-2 and TRBJ1-1 for the parts outside the CDR3, the full variable domain is EAGVAQSPRYKIIEKRQSVAFWCNPISGHATLYWYQQILGQGPKLLIQFQNNGVVDDSQLPKDRFSAERLKGVDSTLKIQPAKLEDSAVYLCASSSSMGGNTEAFFGQGTRLTVV.

The chain links TRBV5-1 to TRBJ2-3; 10 nucleotides agree with TRBD1. This CDR3 is built from 16 residues. Germline V CDR1 and CDR2: SGHRS, YFSETQ. V gave up 1 base and J gave up 3 bases; unmatched junction bases: 5. The chain's CDR3 is CASSLLGQGITDTQYF. CDR3 nucleotide sequence: TGCGCCAGCAGCTTGTTGGGACAGGGGATAACAGATACGCAGTATTTT.

The CDR3 sequence is CATSRDRQRGQPQHF. The CDR3 DNA reads TGTGCCACCAGCAGAGATCGACAAAGGGGTCAGCCCCAGCATTTT. The chain recombines TRBV15 with TRBJ1-5, with D possibly TRBD1 on 5 matching bases. CDR1 LNHNV and CDR2 YYDKDF come from the germline V gene (reference sequence). The CDR3 totals 15 residues. V was shortened by 0 bases and J by 6 bases, with 12 bases between the two germline ends. The full variable domain, with the rest looked up from reference TRBV15 and TRBJ1-5, is DAMVIQNPRYQVTQFGKPVTLSCSQTLNHNVMYWYQQKSSQAPKLLFHYYDKDFNNEADTPDNFQSRRPNTSFCFLDIRSPGLGDTAMYLCATSRDRQRGQPQHFGDGTRLSIL.